This T cell receptor (beta chain) was obtained from a study of blood T cell repertoires in COVID-19. V lost 0 bases, J lost 4 bases, and 14 bases stayed unmatched. Germline CDR1 and CDR2: LGHNA and YNFKEQ. The CDR3 is 18 residues long. Original analysis: Reference gene primer amplification in the assay estimated nucleated cell counts. Only in-frame clones appear in the TCRdb table, and some are missing; sequencing was by immunoSEQ multiplex PCR. V and J calls and clone size are as listed in that table; D and trimming were resolved from the DNA. Among about 130,000 clones, 84% were seen once, and the ten largest hold 1.1% to 1.5%. This clone has ten or more counts.

The TCR originated in a man aged 55-75 years with acute or convalescent COVID-19. Sequencing was performed on peripheral blood. This chain joins TRBV4-2 and TRBJ2-7; 8 nucleotides match TRBD2. The CDR3 loop is CASSQDLLNRGGRYEQYF. The CDR3 DNA is TGTGCCAGCAGCCAAGACCTTTTGAACCGGGGGGGCAGGTACGAGCAGTACTTC.